A single sample gave rise to the 4 T cell receptor beta chains below, sequenced in a study of blood T cells in healthy people across ages. Sample-barcoded 5' priming and a J-beta primer mix drove a second PCR of about 6 to 12 cycles. Via MiXCR, TCRdb re-called the 5' RACE reads, giving one row per CDR3 protein. The profile shows a few hundred thousand distinct CDR3 sequences, approximately 26% of them singletons. The same specimen was also included in a second study, on T cells of mothers and their children.

The sequencing input was blood. The receptors were sampled from a boy younger than 10 in good health.

This clonotype was seen a handful of times. The chain has TRBV6-5 and TRBJ1-1; 7 nucleotides align to TRBD1. From germline, CDR1 is MNHEY and CDR2 SVGAGI. Trimming cost V 2 bases and J 6 bases; bases outside gene matches: 3. The CDR3 covers 13 residues. The CDR3 spells CASSYDRESEAFF. The CDR3 DNA reads TGTGCCAGCAGTTACGACAGGGAATCTGAAGCTTTCTTT.

The gene calls are TRBV13 and TRBJ2-5; 8 bases map to TRBD1. The V gene end was trimmed by 4 bases and the J gene end by 2 bases; junction bases not matched to a gene: 9. The CDR3 is 16 residues long. Looked up from germline, CDR1 is PRHDT and CDR2 is FYEKMQ (reference sequence). Here the CDR3 DNA reads TGTGCCAGCAGCTCCCCGGACAGGGTCTCACAAGAGACCCAGTACTTC. It translates to CASSSPDRVSQETQYF.

V gene TRBV5-1 combines with J gene TRBJ1-2; 10 nucleotides match TRBD1. The trim removed 4 bases at V and 3 bases at J, leaving 6 bases unmatched. The CDR3 totals 15 residues. CDR1 is SGHRS, CDR2 YFSETQ, per germline. CDR3 sequence: CASSKGTGEDYGYTF. CDR3 coding DNA: TGCGCCAGCAGCAAAGGGACAGGGGAGGACTATGGCTACACCTTC.

The chain uses TRBV12-5 and TRBJ1-2, with D tentatively TRBD1 (6 bases). Trimming pared 1 base from V and 8 bases from J, leaving 14 bases between. In germline, CDR1 is LGHNT, CDR2 FRNRAP. This CDR3 has 14 residues. CDR3 in amino acids: CASGLEWTVQGYTF. CDR3 DNA sequence: TGTGCTAGTGGTTTGGAATGGACAGTGCAAGGCTACACCTTC. The full variable domain, completed using reference TRBV12-5 and TRBJ1-2, is DARVTQTPRHKVTEMGQEVTMRCQPILGHNTVFWYRQTMMQGLELLAYFRNRAPLDDSGMPKDRFSAEMPDATLATLKIQPSEPRDSAVYFCASGLEWTVQGYTFGSGTRLTVV.